Below are 31 T cell receptor beta chains sequenced from a single sample in a study of early T cells in non-severe SARS-CoV-2 infection (dated by TCRdb to 2020 to 2022). Libraries were built with 5' RACE. Instrument used: NextSeq 500. TCRdb reprocessed the public reads (quality trimming at Q25 with fastp, clone calling with MiXCR) and kept in-frame beta chains. CDR3 protein duplicates are merged, each entry listing the most common genes and DNA. The sample yields 50,000 to 75,000 distinct CDR3 sequences; around 6.5% were counted once. The leading ten clones occupy about 3.4% of the sample. This material consisted of whole blood, taken at baseline. The receptors originated from an adult who was a healthcare worker with PCR-confirmed SARS-CoV-2 infection or an uninfected control (not recorded which).

At least ten counts were recorded for this clonotype. This chain joins TRBV5-1 and TRBJ2-5, with 10 bases matching TRBD2. Germline V gives CDR1 SGHRS, CDR2 YFSETQ. The junction had 28 bases not matched to a gene; V was cut back by 4 bases and J by 4 bases. The CDR3 extends over 22 amino acids. The CDR3 nucleotides read TGCGCCAGCAGCCCCCGGGTCGCTTACAGGGCTAGCGGGAGCCTTCAACTAGAGACCCAGTACTTC. Translated: CASSPRVAYRASGSLQLETQYF. The full variable domain, completed using reference TRBV5-1 and TRBJ2-5, is KAGVTQTPRYLIKTRGQQVTLSCSPISGHRSVSWYQQTPGQGLQFLFEYFSETQRNKGNFPGRFSGRQFSNSRSEMNVSTLELGDSALYLCASSPRVAYRASGSLQLETQYFGPGTRLLVL.

This clonotype was seen repeatedly, ten times or more. The V and J genes are TRBV5-1 and TRBJ2-1; D remains ambiguous. Trimming pared 2 bases from V and 0 bases from J, leaving 9 bases between. Germline values: CDR1 SGHRS, CDR2 YFSETQ. The CDR3 consists of 15 residues. The CDR3 is CASSFEHGSYNEQFF. The DNA of the CDR3 is TGCGCCAGCAGCTTCGAACATGGCTCCTACAATGAGCAGTTCTTC. Looking up the rest from reference TRBV5-1 and TRBJ2-1 gives the full variable domain: KAGVTQTPRYLIKTRGQQVTLSCSPISGHRSVSWYQQTPGQGLQFLFEYFSETQRNKGNFPGRFSGRQFSNSRSEMNVSTLELGDSALYLCASSFEHGSYNEQFFGPGTRLTVL.

The sample holds many counts of this clonotype. The junction and the germline gene differ at one end; a read error may be behind it. This chain joins TRBV28 and TRBJ1-2, with D possibly being TRBD1 (5 bases). The germline V gene encodes CDR1 MDHEN and CDR2 SYDVKM. The CDR3 consists of 11 residues. CDR3 in amino acids: CGTGTGYGYTF. The CDR3, as DNA: TGCGGAACCGGGACTGGCTATGGCTACACCTTC.

The V call is TRBV29-1, the J call TRBJ2-1; 7 nucleotides align to TRBD2. V gave up 8 bases and J gave up 9 bases; unmatched junction bases: 13. The CDR3 has 13 residues. Per the germline V gene, CDR1 is SQVTM and CDR2 is ANQGSEA. The CDR3: CSFLGGRAPEQFF. CDR3 nucleotide sequence: TGCAGCTTCCTGGGGGGGAGGGCCCCTGAGCAGTTCTTC.

The rearrangement links TRBV29-1 to TRBJ2-1; 8 nucleotides align to TRBD2. CDR1 and CDR2 (germline): SQVTM, ANQGSEA. The CDR3 sequence is 15 residues long. Unmatched junction bases numbered 8, after V lost 4 bases and J lost 3 bases. The CDR3 region is CSVVGAGGLYNEQFF. The DNA of the CDR3 is TGCAGCGTTGTAGGGGCGGGAGGCCTCTACAATGAGCAGTTCTTC.

This clonotype was seen repeatedly, ten times or more. The chain has TRBV12-3 or TRBV12-4 and TRBJ2-7; 10 bases map to TRBD1. The V and J ends lost 5 bases and 5 bases, in that order; junction bases with no gene match: 9. This CDR3 has 15 amino acids. CDR3 in amino acids: CASSDPGQGMNEQYF. The CDR3 region has the DNA TGTGCCAGCAGTGATCCGGGACAGGGGATGAACGAGCAGTACTTC.

In its sample, this clonotype was seen a few times. The V gene is TRBV6-6, the J gene TRBJ2-1, with 11 bases fitting TRBD2. Losses at the gene ends were 0 bases for V and 2 bases for J; bases not matched to a gene: 9. The CDR3 spans 19 residues. CDR1 MNHNY and CDR2 SVGAGI come from the germline V gene (reference sequence). CDR3 residues: CASSYSRLASGRTYNEQFF. CDR3 nucleotide sequence: TGTGCCAGCAGTTACTCGAGGTTGGCTAGCGGGAGGACCTACAATGAGCAGTTCTTC.

This clonotype has at least ten counts. This chain links TRBV27 with TRBJ2-3; 10 positions match TRBD2. The CDR3 consists of 18 residues. The V and J ends lost 6 bases and 4 bases, in that order; junction bases with no gene match: 16. Germline V gene data show CDR1 as MNHEY and CDR2 as SMNVEV (reference sequence). The CDR3 DNA is TGTGCCAGCAGCCGGACTAGCGGAACACCCCCCCCGGCAGATACGCAGTATTTT. Translating it yields CASSRTSGTPPPADTQYF.

This clonotype showed up many times. The chain couples TRBV11-3 to TRBJ2-1; the D gene is possibly TRBD1 (6 bases). This CDR3 spans 15 amino acids. V was cut by 5 bases and J by 5 bases, with 16 bases left in between. Germline loops: CDR1 SGHNT, CDR2 YENEEA. The CDR3 spells CASSSRRDRNNEQFF. The CDR3 nucleotides read TGTGCCAGCAGCAGCCGCCGTGACAGGAACAATGAGCAGTTCTTC.

This clonotype has a count of ten or more. The gene calls are TRBV15 and TRBJ2-4; D not resolved. Between the trimmed V and J ends, which lost 1 base and 8 bases, there was a span of 9 bases. This CDR3 comprises 13 residues. In germline, CDR1 is LNHNV, CDR2 YYDKDF (reference sequence). The CDR3 sequence: CATSRAPTDIQYF. In DNA form, the CDR3 reads TGTGCCACCAGCAGAGCCCCGACCGACATTCAGTACTTC.

This chain joins TRBV20-1 and TRBJ2-3; perhaps D is TRBD1 or TRBD2 (7 bases each). The CDR3 runs to 15 residues. Deletions cut 7 bases from V and 7 bases from J, with 24 bases between. Per the germline V gene, CDR1 is DFQATT and CDR2 is SNEGSKA (reference sequence). The CDR3: CSVTLQGRELNTQYF. CDR3 sequence (DNA): TGCAGTGTCACTTTACAGGGGAGGGAATTGAATACGCAGTATTTT.

This clonotype was seen at least ten times. The chain employs TRBV7-8 and TRBJ2-1; a weak D match, TRBD1 (6 bases). The CDR3 has 12 residues. CDR1 is SGHVS, CDR2 FQNEAQ, per germline. The germline V and J ends were trimmed by 2 bases and 8 bases, with 7 bases remaining between them. The CDR3 is CASSLPGDEQFF. The DNA of the CDR3 is TGTGCCAGCAGCTTACCAGGGGATGAGCAGTTCTTC.

This clonotype came up many times. This chain uses TRBV13 with TRBJ2-1; D is possibly TRBD1 (6 bases). Per the germline V gene, CDR1 is PRHDT and CDR2 is FYEKMQ (reference sequence). This CDR3 spans 17 amino acids. V dropped 1 base and J dropped 8 bases, with 21 bases sitting between them. CDR3 in DNA: TGTGCCAGCAGCTTAGTAATACTAGGAACAGGGTTCGATGAGCAGTTCTTC. Amino acid sequence: CASSLVILGTGFDEQFF.

This clonotype was picked up many times. The chain has TRBV6-1 and TRBJ1-5; D is perhaps TRBD1 (5 bases). Trimming removed 3 bases from V and 4 bases from J, with 13 bases in between. Germline values: CDR1 MNHNS, CDR2 SASEGT. This CDR3 contains 15 residues. The CDR3 loop reads CASSEGRGINQPQHF. CDR3 nucleotides: TGTGCCAGCAGTGAGGGACGGGGAATTAATCAGCCCCAGCATTTT.

This clonotype was observed at least ten times. The V gene is TRBV9, the J gene TRBJ2-1; TRBD2 is a possible D gene (6 bases). Trimming took 3 bases from V and 2 from J, leaving 12 bases between them. Germline loops: CDR1 SGDLS, CDR2 YYNGEE. The CDR3 extends over 15 amino acids. In DNA, the CDR3 is TGTGCCAGCAGCGACACGGGGGACCCCTACAATGAGCAGTTCTTC. This encodes CASSDTGDPYNEQFF.

A few counts support this clonotype. The genes are TRBV5-1 and TRBJ2-3, with a weak D call TRBD1 (6 bases). V lost 2 bases and J 0 bases, leaving 10 bases between the germline ends. This CDR3 comprises 15 residues. CDR1 SGHRS and CDR2 YFSETQ come from the germline V gene. CDR3 region: CASSFGRGSTDTQYF. CDR3 nucleotide sequence: TGCGCCAGCAGCTTTGGCAGGGGCAGCACAGATACGCAGTATTTT.

This clonotype was seen ten or more times. The chain is built from TRBV19 and TRBJ1-5; 7 bases align to TRBD1. V shed 6 bases, J shed 4 bases, and the junction held 9 bases outside the gene matches. Germline assignment: CDR1 LNHDA and CDR2 SQIVND (reference sequence). The CDR3 sequence is 15 residues long. In nucleotides, the CDR3 is TGTGCCAGTAGGCAGCCAGGGGGTTTGAATCAGCCCCAGCATTTT. This translates into CASRQPGGLNQPQHF.

The chain carries TRBV6-2 or TRBV6-3 and TRBJ1-1; unclear D gene. V lost 5 bases and J 1 base, leaving 5 bases between the germline ends. This CDR3 region has 12 residues. Germline lookup yields CDR1 MNHEY and CDR2 SVGEGT. CDR3 nucleotide sequence: TGTGCCAGCAGTATCCAGAACACTGAAGCTTTCTTT. It yields the protein CASSIQNTEAFF.

This clonotype showed up many times. The V gene is TRBV27, the J gene TRBJ1-1; the match to TRBD1 covers 10 bases. This CDR3 region has 15 residues. Unmatched junction bases numbered 5, after V lost 3 bases and J lost 4 bases. CDR1 and CDR2 from the germline V gene are MNHEY and SMNVEV (reference sequence). CDR3 sequence (DNA): TGTGCCAGCAGTTTGAAGACAGGGGGCGGCACTGAAGCTTTCTTT. This gives the protein CASSLKTGGGTEAFF.

Ten or more counts support this clonotype. V and J are TRBV4-1 and TRBJ2-5; the D is unclear. This CDR3 contains 16 residues. V was shortened by 1 base and J by 2 bases, with 14 bases between the two germline ends. The germline V gene encodes CDR1 MGHRA and CDR2 YSYEKL. This CDR3 reads CASSQVRLPSQETQYF. The CDR3 DNA is TGCGCCAGCAGCCAAGTACGCCTCCCCTCTCAAGAGACCCAGTACTTC.

This clonotype was recorded a few times. CDR3 sequence (DNA): TGTGCCAGCAGTTACTCGATCGCCTACGAGCAGTACTTC. It codes for CASSYSIAYEQYF. This chain joins TRBV6-2 or TRBV6-3 and TRBJ2-7; D is ambiguous. The CDR3 spans 13 residues. With 0 bases removed from V and 2 bases from J, the gap between germline ends came to 5 bases. Germline V gene sequence: CDR1 MNHEY, CDR2 SVGEGT.

This clonotype occurred many times. The V gene is TRBV28, the J gene TRBJ2-7, with TRBD1 identical over 12 bases. V shed 10 bases, J shed 5 bases, and the junction held 3 bases outside the gene matches. CDR3 size: 12 residues. The germline CDR1 and CDR2 sequences are MDHEN and SYDVKM. The CDR3 coding sequence is TGTGCCACAGGGACAGGGGGCGACGAGCAGTACTTC. It is translated as CATGTGGDEQYF.

The CDR3 protein is CSARAGTDSSYEQYF. The CDR3 bases are TGCAGTGCTAGAGCCGGGACGGACAGCTCCTACGAGCAGTACTTC. The genes are TRBV20-1 and TRBJ2-7; tentatively, D is TRBD1 (6 bases). CDR1 is DFQATT, CDR2 SNEGSKA, per germline (reference sequence). The length of the CDR3 is 15 residues. V lost 1 base, J lost 0 bases, and 13 bases lay in between.

This clonotype was detected ten times or more. The gene calls are TRBV7-6 and TRBJ2-7; TRBD2 agrees at 13 bases. Germline-derived CDR1 and CDR2 are SGHVS and FNYEAQ. V dropped 1 base and J dropped 1; count of bases not matched to a gene: 16. The CDR3 spans 21 residues. CDR3 in amino acids: CASSLGSQDGLAGVVSYEQYF. For the CDR3, the DNA is TGTGCCAGCAGCTTAGGAAGTCAGGACGGACTAGCGGGAGTCGTATCCTACGAGCAGTACTTC.

This clonotype was seen many times. CDR3 sequence (DNA): TGTGCCAGCAGCAGCTCGTCGAGACAGCAGTATTTT. It translates to CASSSSSRQQYF. The J gene is TRBJ2-3, the V gene TRBV13, with D unclear. The CDR3 has 12 amino acids. Germline V lookup: CDR1 PRHDT, CDR2 FYEKMQ (reference sequence). Trimming stripped 5 bases from V and 11 bases from J, with 14 bases between. Drawing the rest from reference TRBV13 and TRBJ2-3, the complete variable domain is AAGVIQSPRHLIKEKRETATLKCYPIPRHDTVYWYQQGPGQDPQFLISFYEKMQSDKGSIPDRFSAQQFSDYHSELNMSSLELGDSALYFCASSSSSRQQYFGPGTRLTVL.

This clonotype was observed at least ten times. The J gene is TRBJ2-1, the V gene TRBV19; the match to TRBD1 covers 9 bases. Germline loops: CDR1 LNHDA, CDR2 SQIVND (reference sequence). Losses at the gene ends were 7 bases for V and 8 bases for J; bases not matched to a gene: 6. The CDR3 totals 13 residues. CDR3: CASTGQGSDEQFF. The CDR3 bases are TGTGCCAGTACGGGACAGGGTTCCGATGAGCAGTTCTTC. Variable domain in full (rest from reference TRBV19 and TRBJ2-1): DGGITQSPKYLFRKEGQNVTLSCEQNLNHDAMYWYRQDPGQGLRLIYYSQIVNDFQKGDIAEGYSVSREKKESFPLTVTSAQKNPTAFYLCASTGQGSDEQFFGPGTRLTVL.

Ten or more counts support this clonotype. CDR3 region: CASSFWRGEQFF. CDR3 bases: TGTGCCAGCAGCTTTTGGAGGGGTGAGCAGTTCTTC. The gene calls are TRBV5-4 and TRBJ2-1; the D gene is possibly TRBD2 (6 bases). Germline loops: CDR1 SGHNT, CDR2 YYREEE (reference sequence). Between the trimmed V and J ends, which lost 2 bases and 9 bases, there was a span of 9 bases. This CDR3 spans 12 amino acids.

The J gene is TRBJ2-1, the V gene TRBV20-1; 9 bases align to TRBD2. The germline V gene encodes CDR1 DFQATT and CDR2 SNEGSKA (reference sequence). Trimming at V came to 4 bases and at J to 7 bases, leaving 11 bases not matched to a gene. This CDR3 region has 15 residues. CDR3 in DNA: TGCAGTGCTACCTTGAGTAGCGGGAGTTCGAATGAGCAGTTCTTC. It specifies CSATLSSGSSNEQFF.

This clonotype was observed at least ten times. V gene TRBV2 combines with J gene TRBJ1-5; D perhaps matches TRBD1 (5 bases). This CDR3 has 15 residues. The V and J ends lost 3 bases and 3 bases respectively, with 12 bases between them. The germline gives CDR1 SNHLY, CDR2 FYNNEI. The CDR3 nucleotides are TGTGCCAGCAGTGACAGAGGGGAGACCAATCAGCCCCAGCATTTT. Protein sequence: CASSDRGETNQPQHF.

The table lists this clonotype with many counts. The chain employs TRBV12-3 or TRBV12-4 and TRBJ2-5; TRBD1 agrees at 8 bases. This CDR3 has 14 amino acids. J was trimmed by 1 base and V by 3 bases; bases with no gene match: 1. The CDR3: CASSFGQGQETQYF. The CDR3, as DNA: TGTGCCAGCAGTTTTGGACAGGGCCAAGAGACCCAGTACTTC.

This clonotype was seen ten or more times. This chain joins TRBV28 and TRBJ1-5, with TRBD1 as a possible D gene (5 bases). The CDR3 spans 14 residues. V shed 7 bases and J shed 4 bases, with 14 bases lying between them. The germline V gene encodes CDR1 MDHEN and CDR2 SYDVKM. CDR3 DNA: TGTGCCAGCAACCTCCGTCGGGGGAATCAGCCCCAGCATTTT. Translation gives CASNLRRGNQPQHF.